This T cell receptor beta chain was sequenced in a study of T cells after yellow fever vaccination. Overall study: When fractions had low cell numbers, they were prepared with SMART-Seq v4 Ultra Low Input.

TCRdb re-called the 5' RACE reads through MiXCR, storing one row per CDR3 protein. The sample contains a few hundred thousand distinct CDR3 sequences, around 3.6% of which appear only once. V trimming: 3 bases; J trimming: 6 bases; junction bases outside the gene matches: 11. CDR3 length equals 18 residues. CDR1 is MGHRA, CDR2 YSYEKL, per germline. Findings and caveats of the study: There was a small share of clonotypes that showed up in both the CD4 and CD8 compartments. Re-detected after boosting: most primary clones, almost 97% of CD4 and roughly 88% of CD8.

In this sample, this clonotype turned up many times. Its antigen remains unknown. Sample: PBMCs, taken on the day of the yellow fever booster vaccination. The TCR originated in a man aged 18 to 29 who received the YFV17D yellow fever vaccine. The chain uses TRBV4-1 and TRBJ2-2; TRBD1 agrees at 12 bases. The CDR3 loop is CASSHVGRDRGRAGELFF. The CDR3 bases are TGCGCCAGCAGCCATGTTGGTCGGGACAGGGGGCGGGCCGGGGAGCTGTTTTTT.